This T cell receptor beta chain emerged from a study of a mutant IDH1 vaccine in newly diagnosed glioma. Profiling relied on immunoSEQ multiplex PCR, and the TCRdb table lists in-frame clones only, not all of them. In the table there are around 120,000 clones, around 80% of which are singletons. As to time point: week 11, during vaccination. Mutant IDH1 20-mer peptide, at 300 ug, made up each vaccine dose, with topical imiquimod. On this clone itself: Its matching antigen is unknown.

The TCR comes from a man between 35 and 55 years old with glioma. Sequencing used PBMCs, obtained from a glioma patient whose treatment included an IDH1 peptide vaccine.

In DNA form, the CDR3 reads TGTGCCAGTAGTTTTCGGACTATAACTAATGAAAAACTGTTTTTT. As protein: CASSFRTITNEKLFF. V gene TRBV19 combines with J gene TRBJ1-4; no clear D gene. The V gene's germline CDR1 is LNHDA and CDR2 SQIVND (reference sequence). Trimming left V 5 bases short and J 1 base short, with 11 bases between. The CDR3 runs 15 residues.